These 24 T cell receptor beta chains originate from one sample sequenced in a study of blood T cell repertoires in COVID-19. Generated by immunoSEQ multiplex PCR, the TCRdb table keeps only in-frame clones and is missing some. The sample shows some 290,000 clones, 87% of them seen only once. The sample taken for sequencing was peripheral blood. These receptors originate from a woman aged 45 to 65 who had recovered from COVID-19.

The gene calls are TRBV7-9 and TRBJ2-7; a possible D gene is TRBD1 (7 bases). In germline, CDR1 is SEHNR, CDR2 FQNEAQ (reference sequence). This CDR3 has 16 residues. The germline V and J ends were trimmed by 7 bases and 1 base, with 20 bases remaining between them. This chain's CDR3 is CASTSLEQGRSYEQYF. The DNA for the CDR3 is TGTGCCAGCACCTCACTGGAACAGGGGAGGTCCTACGAGCAGTACTTC.

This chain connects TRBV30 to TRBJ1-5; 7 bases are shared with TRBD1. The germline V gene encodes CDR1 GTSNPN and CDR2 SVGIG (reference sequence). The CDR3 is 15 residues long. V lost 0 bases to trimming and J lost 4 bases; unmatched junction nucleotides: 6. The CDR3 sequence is CAWSVYQGGNQPQHF. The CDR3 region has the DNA TGTGCCTGGAGTGTATACCAGGGGGGTAATCAGCCCCAGCATTTT.

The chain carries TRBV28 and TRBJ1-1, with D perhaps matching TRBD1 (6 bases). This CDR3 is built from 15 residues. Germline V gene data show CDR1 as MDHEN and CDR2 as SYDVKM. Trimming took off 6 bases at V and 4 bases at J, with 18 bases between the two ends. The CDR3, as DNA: TGTGCCAGCAGCCCAACGACAGGTATTGGCACTGAAGCTTTCTTT. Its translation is CASSPTTGIGTEAFF.

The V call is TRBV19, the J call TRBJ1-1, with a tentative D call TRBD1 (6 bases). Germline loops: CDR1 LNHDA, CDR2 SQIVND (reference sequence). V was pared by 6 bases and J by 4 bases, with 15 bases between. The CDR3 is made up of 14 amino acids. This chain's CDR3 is CASSQRGGGTEAFF. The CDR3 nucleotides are TGTGCCAGTAGCCAAAGGGGGGGAGGCACTGAAGCTTTCTTT.

The CDR3 bases are TGCGCCAGCAGCCAGGCTCTAGCGGGAGGCGAGACCCAGTACTTC. Amino acids: CASSQALAGGETQYF. The chain combines TRBV4-3 with TRBJ2-5; 11 nucleotides match TRBD2. The CDR3 has 15 amino acids. Germline V CDR1 and CDR2: LGHNA, YSLEER. The V gene end was trimmed by 3 bases and the J gene end by 5 bases; junction bases not matched to a gene: 5.

CDR3 coding DNA: TGTGCCAGCAGTATCTTGGGGGGCGAGCAGTACTTC. It is translated as CASSILGGEQYF. The J gene is TRBJ2-7, the V gene TRBV27; maybe TRBD2 (6 bases). The V gene lost 5 bases and the J gene lost 6 bases, with 11 bases spanning the gap. The CDR3 has 12 amino acids. Germline V lookup: CDR1 MNHEY, CDR2 SMNVEV (reference sequence).

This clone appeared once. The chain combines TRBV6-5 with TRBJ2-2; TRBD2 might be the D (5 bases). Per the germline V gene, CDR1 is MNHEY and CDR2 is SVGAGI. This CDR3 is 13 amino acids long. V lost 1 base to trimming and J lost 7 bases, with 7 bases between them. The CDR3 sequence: CASSYFGIGELFF. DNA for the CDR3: TGTGCCAGCAGTTACTTCGGGATCGGGGAGCTGTTTTTT.

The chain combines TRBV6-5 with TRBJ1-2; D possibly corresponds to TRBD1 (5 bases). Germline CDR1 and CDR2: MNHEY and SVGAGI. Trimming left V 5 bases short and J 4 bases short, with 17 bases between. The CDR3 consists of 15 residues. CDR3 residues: CASSLTVTGSYGYTF. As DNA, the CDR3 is TGTGCCAGCAGTCTAACCGTTACAGGATCCTATGGCTACACCTTC.

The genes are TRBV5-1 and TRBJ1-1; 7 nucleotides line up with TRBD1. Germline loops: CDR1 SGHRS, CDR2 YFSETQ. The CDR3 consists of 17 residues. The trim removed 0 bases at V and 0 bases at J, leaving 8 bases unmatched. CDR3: CASSLGGQRLVNTEAFF. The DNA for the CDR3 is TGCGCCAGCAGCTTGGGGGGACAGAGACTCGTGAACACTGAAGCTTTCTTT.

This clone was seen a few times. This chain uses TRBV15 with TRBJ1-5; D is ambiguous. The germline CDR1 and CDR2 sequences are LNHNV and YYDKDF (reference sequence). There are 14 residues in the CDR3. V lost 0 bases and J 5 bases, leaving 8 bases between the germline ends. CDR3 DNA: TGTGCCACCAGCAGAGATCTCGGGGATCAGCCCCAGCATTTT. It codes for CATSRDLGDQPQHF.

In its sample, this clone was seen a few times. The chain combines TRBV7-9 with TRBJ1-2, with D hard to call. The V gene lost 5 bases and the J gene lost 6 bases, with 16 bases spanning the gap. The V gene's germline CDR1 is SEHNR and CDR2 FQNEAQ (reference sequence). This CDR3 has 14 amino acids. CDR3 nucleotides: TGTGCCAGCAGCCCCCGAACGACGAGCGATGGCTACACCTTC. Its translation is CASSPRTTSDGYTF. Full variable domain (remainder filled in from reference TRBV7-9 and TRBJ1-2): DTGVSQNPRHKITKRGQNVTFRCDPISEHNRLYWYRQTLGQGPEFLTYFQNEAQLEKSRLLSDRFSAERPKGSFSTLEIQRTEQGDSAMYLCASSPRTTSDGYTFGSGTRLTVV.

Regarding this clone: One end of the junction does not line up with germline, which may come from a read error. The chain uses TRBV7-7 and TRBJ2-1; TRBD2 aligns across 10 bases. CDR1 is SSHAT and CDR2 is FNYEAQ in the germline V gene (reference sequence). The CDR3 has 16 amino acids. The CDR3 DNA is TGTGCTAGCAGCTTTCAACTAGCGGGACGATACAATGAGCAGTTCTTC. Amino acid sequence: CASSFQLAGRYNEQFF. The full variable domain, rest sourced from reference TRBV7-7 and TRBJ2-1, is GAGVSQSPRYKVTKRGQDVTLRCDPISSHATLYWYQQALGQGPEFLTYFNYEAQPDKSGLPSDRFSAERPEGSISTLTIQRTEQRDSAMYRCASSFQLAGRYNEQFFGPGTRLTVL.

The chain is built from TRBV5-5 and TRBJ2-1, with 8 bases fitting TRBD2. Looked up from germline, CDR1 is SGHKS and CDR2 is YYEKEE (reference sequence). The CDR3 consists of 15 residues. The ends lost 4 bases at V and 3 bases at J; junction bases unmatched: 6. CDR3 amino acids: CASSKPGTSYNEQFF. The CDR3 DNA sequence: TGTGCCAGCAGCAAGCCCGGGACTAGCTACAATGAGCAGTTCTTC. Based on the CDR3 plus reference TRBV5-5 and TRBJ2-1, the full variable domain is DAGVTQSPTHLIKTRGQQVTLRCSPISGHKSVSWYQQVLGQGPQFIFQYYEKEERGRGNFPDRFSARQFPNYSSELNVNALLLGDSALYLCASSKPGTSYNEQFFGPGTRLTVL.

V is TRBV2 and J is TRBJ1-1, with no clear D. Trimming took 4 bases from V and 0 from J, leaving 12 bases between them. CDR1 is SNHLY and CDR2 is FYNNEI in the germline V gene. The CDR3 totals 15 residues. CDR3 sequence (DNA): TGTGCCAGCAGTGGCCGGGGTTCAATGAACACTGAAGCTTTCTTT. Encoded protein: CASSGRGSMNTEAFF.

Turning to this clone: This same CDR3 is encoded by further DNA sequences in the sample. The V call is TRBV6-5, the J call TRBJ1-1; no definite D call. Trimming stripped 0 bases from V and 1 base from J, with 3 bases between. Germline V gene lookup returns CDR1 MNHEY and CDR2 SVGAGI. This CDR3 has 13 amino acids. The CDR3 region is CASSYSQNTEAFF. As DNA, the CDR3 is TGTGCCAGCAGTTACTCCCAGAACACTGAAGCTTTCTTT.

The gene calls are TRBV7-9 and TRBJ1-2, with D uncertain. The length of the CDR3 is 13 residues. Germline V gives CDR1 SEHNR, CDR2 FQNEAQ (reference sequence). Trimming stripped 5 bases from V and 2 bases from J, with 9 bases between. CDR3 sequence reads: CASSLPSNYGYTF. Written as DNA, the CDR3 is TGTGCCAGCAGCCTGCCGAGCAACTATGGCTACACCTTC.

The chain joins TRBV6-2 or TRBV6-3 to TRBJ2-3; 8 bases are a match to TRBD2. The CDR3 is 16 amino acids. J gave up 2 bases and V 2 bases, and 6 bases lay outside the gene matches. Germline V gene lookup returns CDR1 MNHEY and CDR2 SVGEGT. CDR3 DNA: TGTGCCAGCAGTTACGGGGACGGGGGGGCCACAGATACGCAGTATTTT. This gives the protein CASSYGDGGATDTQYF.

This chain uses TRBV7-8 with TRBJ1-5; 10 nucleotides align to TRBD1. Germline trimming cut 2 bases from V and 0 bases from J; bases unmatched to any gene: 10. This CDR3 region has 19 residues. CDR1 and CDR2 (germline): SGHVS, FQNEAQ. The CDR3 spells CASSLLGTGEIYSNQPQHF. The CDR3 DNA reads TGTGCCAGCAGCTTATTGGGGACAGGGGAGATTTATAGCAATCAGCCCCAGCATTTT.

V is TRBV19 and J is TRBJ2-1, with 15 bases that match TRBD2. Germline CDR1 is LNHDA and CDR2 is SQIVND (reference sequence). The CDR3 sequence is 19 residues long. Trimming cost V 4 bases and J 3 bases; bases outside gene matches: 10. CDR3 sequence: CASSRVGTSGGPNYNEQFF. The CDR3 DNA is TGTGCCAGTAGTAGAGTCGGGACTAGCGGGGGGCCAAACTACAATGAGCAGTTCTTC.

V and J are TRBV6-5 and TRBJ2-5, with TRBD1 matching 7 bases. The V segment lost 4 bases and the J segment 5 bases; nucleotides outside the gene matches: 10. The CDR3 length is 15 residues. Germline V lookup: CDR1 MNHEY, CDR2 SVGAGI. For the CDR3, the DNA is TGTGCCAGCAGTTCGGGACAGCTGGGGGCGGAGACCCAGTACTTC. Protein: CASSSGQLGAETQYF.

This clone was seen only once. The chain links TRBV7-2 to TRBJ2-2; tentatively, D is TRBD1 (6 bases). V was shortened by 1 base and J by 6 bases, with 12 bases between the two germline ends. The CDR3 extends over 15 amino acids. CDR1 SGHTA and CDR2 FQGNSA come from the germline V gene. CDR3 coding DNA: TGTGCCAGCAGCTTAGAAACCTACAGGGCCGGGGAGCTGTTTTTT. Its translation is CASSLETYRAGELFF. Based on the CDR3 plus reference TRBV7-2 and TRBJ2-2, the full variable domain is GAGVSQSPSNKVTEKGKDVELRCDPISGHTALYWYRQSLGQGLEFLIYFQGNSAPDKSGLPSDRFSAERTGGSVSTLTIQRTQQEDSAVYLCASSLETYRAGELFFGEGSRLTVL.

CDR3 sequence (DNA): TGCAGTGCTGAGGCCAGCTATGGCTACACCTTC. The encoded protein is CSAEASYGYTF. V is TRBV20-1 and J is TRBJ1-2, with D hard to call. The V and J ends lost 5 bases and 4 bases respectively, with 8 bases between them. Germline V gene lookup returns CDR1 DFQATT and CDR2 SNEGSKA (reference sequence). The CDR3 consists of 11 residues.

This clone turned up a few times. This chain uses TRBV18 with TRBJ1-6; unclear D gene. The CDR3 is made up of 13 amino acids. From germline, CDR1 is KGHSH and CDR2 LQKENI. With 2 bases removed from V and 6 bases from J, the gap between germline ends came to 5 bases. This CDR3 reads CASSPSSNSPLHF. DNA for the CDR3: TGTGCCAGCTCACCAAGTAGTAATTCACCCCTCCACTTT.

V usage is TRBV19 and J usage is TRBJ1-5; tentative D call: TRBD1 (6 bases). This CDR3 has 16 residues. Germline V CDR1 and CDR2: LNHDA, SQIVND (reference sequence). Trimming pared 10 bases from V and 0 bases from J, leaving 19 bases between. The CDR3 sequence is CATLDPGHASNQPQHF. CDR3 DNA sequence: TGTGCCACCCTAGACCCGGGACACGCTAGCAATCAGCCCCAGCATTTT.